This T cell receptor beta chain was observed in a study of blood T cells in healthy people across ages. About the study: About one barcoded beta molecule per two T cells was the capture yield of template switching.

Comment on this clonotype: Its antigen is unknown.

The ends were cut back, 4 bases at V and 6 bases at J, with 4 bases in the middle. In germline, CDR1 is SQVTM, CDR2 ANQGSEA. The length of the CDR3 is 10 residues. Study-wide results and limits: A roughly linear fall in TCR beta diversity per million T cells was seen with increasing age.

A J-beta primer mix and a sample-barcoded 5' primer were used in a second PCR of about 7 to 12 cycles. Each CDR3 protein is one row after TCRdb ran MiXCR on the 5' RACE reads. The sample includes around 500,000 distinct CDR3 sequences, less than 60% of them seen just once. Roughly 10 milliliters was the volume of peripheral blood drawn from each donor. Total RNA, at least 6 micrograms per sample, came from PBMCs. The TCR was taken from a man older than 75 in good health. Material for sequencing was blood. V and J are TRBV29-1 and TRBJ2-1; unclear D gene. CDR3 DNA sequence: TGCAGCGTTGCCCTCAATGAGCAGTTCTTC. Translation: CSVALNEQFF.